Sequencing of this T cell receptor (beta chain) was carried out in a study of tissue T cells after allogeneic stem cell transplantation. By share of the sample, this clone is medium-sized. Its antigen remains unknown. CDR1 is KGHSH, CDR2 LQKENI, per germline. V lost 3 bases, J lost 2 bases, and 13 bases lay in between. The CDR3 loop spans 15 amino acids. The repertoire was sequenced with immunoSEQ multiplex PCR; TCRdb's copy has only in-frame clones and lacks some. Of 9,000 to 10,000 clones detected, around three fifths appear once; the ten largest clones hold 9% to 10%. General study results and limits: Anatomically similar tissues had similar TCR repertoires within each patient. Sampling depth was limited, and the cohort was small and clinically varied. Motif-based clustering found tissue-specific repertoire signatures shared across patients, though few clones were shared.

The input for sequencing was tissue from the jejunum, taken at autopsy. This TCR was sampled from a woman between 18 and 50 years old with breast cancer. The V and J genes are TRBV18 and TRBJ1-1, with D possibly matching TRBD1 (5 bases). CDR3 coding DNA: TGTGCCAGCTCACCGGGGGTCAGGTTTAACACTGAAGCTTTCTTT. Translating it yields CASSPGVRFNTEAFF.